These T cell receptor beta chains were read from a single sample in a study of cytomegalovirus exposure and HLA in healthy donors. Measured with immunoSEQ multiplex PCR; TCRdb has only the in-frame clones, and not every one. The table has 90,000 to 120,000 clones, 82% seen once; the top ten hold less than 3%. The specimen sequenced was PBMCs. These receptor sequences come from a man aged 25 to 40 in good health and CMV-seropositive. CDR3s include the opening cysteine and the closing phenylalanine or tryptophan. The order of the fields is V gene, D gene, clone size, J gene, CDR3 DNA, CDR3 protein. The D gene is left open where the match is weak. Some rows have no size entry. The others give once, few or many, or a class for an expanded clone.

>TRBV6-5|.|.|TRBJ1-6
TGTGCCAGCAGTTATACGACAGGCCGGAATAATTCACCCCTCCACTTT
CASSYTTGRNNSPLHF
>TRBV7-3|TRBD2|.|TRBJ2-2
TGTGCCAGCAGCTCCCTAGCGGGGGGGTACCCCGGGGAGCTGTTTTTT
CASSSLAGGYPGELFF
>TRBV5-1|TRBD2|few|TRBJ2-3
TGCGCCAGCAGCACGGCAGCGCGGGGGAGAACAAGAACAGATACGCAGTATTTT
CASSTAARGRTRTDTQYF
>TRBV9|.|.|TRBJ1-4
TGTGCCAGCAGCCCCTACGGTGGCGGGGGTAATGAAAAACTGTTTTTT
CASSPYGGGGNEKLFF
>TRBV30|.|.|TRBJ1-6
TGTGCCTGGAGTACCAACAGGGCCTATAATTCACCCCTCCACTTT
CAWSTNRAYNSPLHF
>TRBV21-1|.|.|TRBJ1-1
TGTGCCAGCAGCCGGATCGGGGCTTTCTTT
CASSRIGAFF
>TRBV28|.|.|TRBJ1-5
TGTGCCAGCATTGAGGGTAGCAATCAGCCCCAGCATTTT
CASIEGSNQPQHF
>TRBV10-2|.|.|TRBJ2-7
TGCGCCAGCAGTGAGTCTTTAGGGAGCGAGCAGTACTTC
CASSESLGSEQYF
>TRBV5-6|.|few|TRBJ2-2
TGTGCCAGCAGCTTGGAGACATTCACCGGGGAGCTGTTTTTT
CASSLETFTGELFF
>TRBV11-2|.|.|TRBJ2-6
TGTGCCAGCAGCTTAGCTATTGGGGCCAACGGCCTGACTTTC
CASSLAIGANGLTF
>TRBV6-5|.|.|TRBJ1-5
TGTGCCAGCAGCCCGACTCGCGTTGGTGCCCCCCAGCATTTT
CASSPTRVGAPQHF
>TRBV19|.|.|TRBJ1-1
TGTGCCAGTAGTATGGGGTTACTTTCGACAGGCACTGAAGCTTTCTTT
CASSMGLLSTGTEAFF
>TRBV7-2|.|.|TRBJ1-1
TGTGCCAGCAGCCCCTGGAGCGGGAACACCGAAGCTTTCTTT
CASSPWSGNTEAFF
>TRBV2|.|.|TRBJ1-2
TGTGCCAGCATTAGACCGGGACAACGATTAAATGGCTACACCTTC
CASIRPGQRLNGYTF
>TRBV6-7|TRBD2|few|TRBJ2-5
TGTGCCAGCAGTACGACTAGCGGGGGGTCCGAGACCCAGTACTTC
CASSTTSGGSETQYF
>TRBV4-2|.|.|TRBJ2-7
TGTGCCAGCAGCCCCGGAGCCACCTACGAGCAGTACTTC
CASSPGATYEQYF
>TRBV6-5|.|.|TRBJ2-2
TGTGCCAGCAGTTACTCGCTAGTAGGCACCGGGGAGCTGTTTTTT
CASSYSLVGTGELFF
>TRBV19|.|.|TRBJ1-1
TGTGCCAGTAGTATCATCGAGAGTCACACTGAAGCTTTCTTT
CASSIIESHTEAFF
>TRBV5-4|TRBD2|.|TRBJ2-5
TGTGCCAGCAGCTTGGACGGGAGGAGTGGAGAGACCCAGTACTTC
CASSLDGRSGETQYF
>TRBV19|.|once|TRBJ2-7
TGTGCCAGTACGGCGGGTTTGGGGTCATACGAGCAGTACTTC
CASTAGLGSYEQYF
>TRBV18|TRBD1|.|TRBJ2-7
TGTGCCAGCTCACCCGGGACAGGGATTTTCAACGAGCAGTACTTC
CASSPGTGIFNEQYF
>TRBV27|.|.|TRBJ2-1
TGTGCCAGCCAAAGAGACAGGACTAATGAGCAGTTCTTC
CASQRDRTNEQFF
>TRBV4-1|.|once|TRBJ1-1
TGCGCCAGCAGCCAACGGGGGGGGATCATGAACACTGAAGCTTTCTTT
CASSQRGGIMNTEAFF
>TRBV2|TRBD2|.|TRBJ2-1
TGTGCCAGCAGTGAGCGGGGGGGGACTTACAATGAGCAGTTCTTC
CASSERGGTYNEQFF
>TRBV7-9|TRBD1|.|TRBJ2-7
TGTGCCAGCAGTTCGACCGGGACAGGGCATAGCGAGCAGTACTTC
CASSSTGTGHSEQYF
>TRBV7-9|.|.|TRBJ1-1
TGTGCCAGCAGCTTAACGAATGCGGGGGGTGCTGAAGCTTTCTTT
CASSLTNAGGAEAFF
>TRBV15|.|.|TRBJ1-6
TGTGCCACCAGCAGAGATCGAGGGCCGGGATCACCCCTCCACTTT
CATSRDRGPGSPLHF
>TRBV7-3|TRBD2|few|TRBJ2-1
TGTGCCAGCAGCTCGGGACTAGCGGAGGGGAATGAGCAGTTCTTC
CASSSGLAEGNEQFF
>TRBV5-1|.|.|TRBJ2-6
TGCGCCAGCAGCTTGGGGGTCGGGACTGGGGCCAACGGCCTGACTTTC
CASSLGVGTGANGLTF
>TRBV27|.|.|TRBJ1-2
TGTGCCAGCAGTTTAACTGGTGCGGGGGGCTACACCTTC
CASSLTGAGGYTF
>TRBV7-4|TRBD1|.|TRBJ2-5
TGTGCCAGCAGCTTAAAGATACAGGACAGGGGGCGATTTGGGAGCGAGACCCAGTACTTC
CASSLKIQDRGRFGSETQYF
>TRBV6-1|.|.|TRBJ2-7
TGTGCCAGCAGCGTACCGGGACATGGCTACGAGCAGTACTTC
CASSVPGHGYEQYF
>TRBV4-1|.|.|TRBJ2-1
TGCGCCAGCAGCCCGCTGCTCCGTAGCTCCTACAATGAGCAGTTCTTC
CASSPLLRSSYNEQFF